Listed here is a single T cell receptor (beta chain). The data originate from a study of sequential checkpoint blockade in melanoma. About the research overall: Maintenance nivolumab came after either treatment sequence.

Sequencing used immunoSEQ multiplex PCR; TCRdb keeps in-frame clones, though not all of them. This sample has 35,000 to 50,000 clones, with more than 80% found just once. Treatment specified: randomized to nivolumab then ipilimumab (arm A) or the reverse (arm B). No patient had prior DNA-damaging chemotherapy. From thawed PBMCs, live CD3+CD8+ cells negative for CD19 and CD56 were sorted. Per germline, CDR1 SGDLS and CDR2 YYNGEE. This CDR3 has 15 residues. The V gene lost 4 bases and the J gene lost 0 bases, with 12 bases spanning the gap. The sample in question was CD8+ T cells sorted from blood (inferred from file names), obtained from a patient given nivolumab and ipilimumab in sequence. The V gene is TRBV9, the J gene TRBJ2-3; the D gene is possibly TRBD2 (6 bases). The TCR sequence derives from a human donor with melanoma. The CDR3 spells CASSPGGASTDTQYF. The CDR3 coding sequence is TGTGCCAGCAGCCCCGGGGGTGCGAGCACAGATACGCAGTATTTT.